The present entry profiles one TCR beta chain with its context. CDR1 is LNHDA, CDR2 SQIVND, per germline (reference sequence). Trimming removed 6 bases at V and 0 bases at J, with 14 bases between. The CDR3 extends over 15 amino acids. This record comes from a study of T cell repertoires in urothelial bladder cancer. Overall study: Of 12 to 13 resected lesions, a few were cT2 or greater.

The method was immunoSEQ multiplex PCR; TCRdb's version includes in-frame clones alone and lacks a portion of them. The sample lists approximately 11,000 clones; approximately 71% were seen once. The source material was tumor-infiltrating cells from bladder cancer. This chain joins TRBV19 and TRBJ1-2, with a possible D match to TRBD1 (6 bases). The TCR comes from a human donor with a benign inflammatory bladder lesion. Written as DNA, the CDR3 is TGTGCCAGTAGAGATACAGGGCAGACTAACTATGGCTACACCTTC. This codes for CASRDTGQTNYGYTF.